These T cell receptor beta chains were read from a single sample in a study of shared clonotypes between healthy human individuals. This table comes from immunoSEQ multiplex PCR, and its TCRdb copy is limited to in-frame clones, with some not included. The repertoire holds about 2.4 million clones, under 95% seen once, with roughly 0.36% in the top ten. Sequences were obtained from naive CD4+ T cells from PBMCs. These receptor sequences come from a man aged 18-30 years in good health. Some clones in this sample may be carry-over from other donors' samples. The CDR3 runs from the conserved cysteine through the conserved F or W. A D gene is named only where the DNA matches it firmly. A row's size may be missing; if present it is once, few, many or a size class.

TRBV5-1	TRBJ2-5	.	.	TGCGCCAGCAGCTTCCCCCAAGAGACCCAGTACTTC	CASSFPQETQYF
TRBV5-1	TRBJ2-1	.	.	TGCGCCAGCAAAATTTTACCAGGAGACAGGAACAATGAGCAGTTCTTC	CASKILPGDRNNEQFF
TRBV9	TRBJ1-2	.	once	TGTGCCAGCAGCGCGGCAGGGTATAGCTACACCTTC	CASSAAGYSYTF
TRBV19	TRBJ1-1	TRBD1	.	TGTGCCAGTAGGAAGACAGGGGTGAACACTGAAGCTTTCTTT	CASRKTGVNTEAFF
TRBV11-3	TRBJ1-1	.	.	TGTGCCAGCAGCTTCACAGCGAACACTGAAGCTTTCTTT	CASSFTANTEAFF
TRBV19	TRBJ1-1	.	few	TGTGCCAGTAGCAAGGAATTGAACACTGAAGCTTTCTTT	CASSKELNTEAFF
TRBV2	TRBJ1-3	TRBD1	once	TGTGCCAGCAGTGCAAGGGGGCCCTCTGGAAACACCATATATTTT	CASSARGPSGNTIYF
TRBV7-9	TRBJ1-2	.	once	TGTGCCAGCAGCCAAGGGCAAAGGGTGGCTGGCTACACCTTC	CASSQGQRVAGYTF
TRBV28	TRBJ2-6	.	.	TGTGCCAGCAGTTTGAGCGGATCTGGGGCCAACGTCCTGACTTTC	CASSLSGSGANVLTF
TRBV13	TRBJ1-2	TRBD1	.	TGTGCCAGCAGCCAGGACAGGGTTTATGGCTACACCTTC	CASSQDRVYGYTF
TRBV29-1	TRBJ2-1	TRBD2	.	TGCAGCGTTGAACTGGGACTAGCACCTCTTGAGCAGTTCTTC	CSVELGLAPLEQFF
TRBV29-1	TRBJ1-1	.	.	TGCAGCGTTGGGAGGACGGGGGGTACTGAAGCTTTCTTT	CSVGRTGGTEAFF
TRBV5-8	TRBJ1-1	TRBD1	.	TGTGCCAGCAGGGCCGGGACAGGGGGTCCGGGCACTGAAGCTTTCTTT	CASRAGTGGPGTEAFF
TRBV27	TRBJ2-1	.	once	TGTGCCAGCAGTTTTCGGGAAGGCTCCTACAATGAGCAGTTCTTC	CASSFREGSYNEQFF
TRBV10-3	TRBJ2-7	TRBD1	.	TGTGCCATCAGCCCAATCGGACAGGGGGGTGAGCAGTACTTC	CAISPIGQGGEQYF
TRBV5-1	TRBJ1-4	.	once	TGCGCCAGCAGAACCCTGGGCGGATCTAATGAAAAACTGTTTTTT	CASRTLGGSNEKLFF
TRBV11-2	TRBJ2-3	.	.	TGTGCCAGCAGCTTTACGGGAAACACAGATACGCAGTATTTT	CASSFTGNTDTQYF
TRBV5-4	TRBJ2-7	TRBD1	.	TGTGCCAGCAGCTCGGGACAGAGCAACTACGAGCAGTACTTC	CASSSGQSNYEQYF
TRBV9	TRBJ1-5	.	once	TGTGCCAGCAGTCGCAGTCAGGGTCAGCCCCAGCATTTT	CASSRSQGQPQHF
TRBV20-1	TRBJ2-5	.	.	TGCAGTGCTCAGCAAGAGACCCAGTACTTC	CSAQQETQYF
TRBV11-2	TRBJ2-7	.	.	TGTGCCAGCAGCTTGAATACCTGGGTAGCGGAGGACTACGAGCAGTACTTC	CASSLNTWVAEDYEQYF
TRBV27	TRBJ2-2	.	once	TGTGCCAGCAGTTTATCAGGGACCCGAATAACCGGGGAGCTGTTTTTT	CASSLSGTRITGELFF
TRBV15	TRBJ1-4	.	.	TGTGCCACCAGCAGCAGACAGAGAACAACTAATGAAAAACTGTTTTTT	CATSSRQRTTNEKLFF
TRBV6-5	TRBJ2-7	.	once	TGTGCCAGCAGTTACTCGGGGTTTGACGAGCAGTACTTC	CASSYSGFDEQYF
TRBV5-1	TRBJ2-7	TRBD2	.	TGCGCCAGCAGCTCTATAGCGGGAACTTACGAGCAGTACTTC	CASSSIAGTYEQYF
TRBV5-1	TRBJ2-3	.	.	TGCGCCAGCAGGGGCAGGGGAAGCACAGATACGCAGTATTTT	CASRGRGSTDTQYF
TRBV7-3	TRBJ2-3	.	.	TGTGCCAGCAGCCTGCAATCTACTAGCACAGATACGCAGTATTTT	CASSLQSTSTDTQYF
TRBV5-1	TRBJ2-7	.	.	TGCGCCAGCAGCCCCGCCCCGGGACACAGCTACGAGCAGTACTTC	CASSPAPGHSYEQYF
TRBV9	TRBJ1-1	TRBD1	.	TGTGCCAGCAGCGTAGAAGTGGGACAGGGGGCGGCTTTCTTT	CASSVEVGQGAAFF
TRBV28	TRBJ2-5	TRBD2	.	TGTGCCAGCAGTGGGCAACAAAGGGGACTAGCAGAGACCCAGTACTTC	CASSGQQRGLAETQYF
TRBV7-2	TRBJ2-7	TRBD2	.	TGTGCCAGCAGCTTAGTGAGGAGCGGGACGGGCGAGCAGTACTTC	CASSLVRSGTGEQYF
TRBV5-1	TRBJ2-3	.	.	TGCGCCAGCAGCTTGTTTACGACTCAGCCTAGCACAGATACGCAGTATTTT	CASSLFTTQPSTDTQYF
TRBV9	TRBJ2-1	.	.	TGTGCCAGCAGCGTAGGGCTGCGGGACTCCTACAATGAGCAGTTCTTC	CASSVGLRDSYNEQFF
TRBV29-1	TRBJ2-5	.	once	TGCAGCGAGGGACCCGCGGGCGAGACCCAGTACTTC	CSEGPAGETQYF
TRBV11-3	TRBJ2-1	TRBD2	.	TGTGCCAGCAGCCTACGAACGACTAGCGGAGTTAACAATGAGCAGTTCTTC	CASSLRTTSGVNNEQFF
TRBV10-3	TRBJ2-5	TRBD1	.	TGTGCCATCAGTGAGTCACCGGGACAGGGTCAAGAGCAGTACTTC	CAISESPGQGQEQYF
TRBV5-1	TRBJ1-1	.	.	TGCGCCAGCAGCTTGAATCAGGGGTGGACTGAAGCTTTCTTT	CASSLNQGWTEAFF
TRBV7-3	TRBJ1-1	.	.	TGTGCCAGCAGCCCGGGACAGAACACTGAAGCTTTCTTT	CASSPGQNTEAFF
TRBV29-1	TRBJ2-7	.	.	TGCAGCGTTGAACAGACCTACGAGCAGTACTTC	CSVEQTYEQYF
TRBV27	TRBJ2-1	TRBD2	.	TGTGCCAGTACCCTTGGCGCTAGCGGGATCTATGAGCAGTTCTTC	CASTLGASGIYEQFF
TRBV5-6	TRBJ2-2	.	.	TGTGCCAGCAGTTCACCAGGGACGGGGAACACCGGGGAGCTGTTTTTT	CASSSPGTGNTGELFF
TRBV4-1	TRBJ2-5	TRBD2	.	TGCGCCAGCACGACTAGCGGGAGGGCCACGACCCAGTACTTC	CASTTSGRATTQYF
TRBV5-1	TRBJ1-2	TRBD1	.	TGCGCCAGCAGCGGGACGGACAGGGCCTCTCATCGCTACACCTTC	CASSGTDRASHRYTF
TRBV28	TRBJ2-5	TRBD2	.	TGTGCCAGCAGTCCTCTGGGAGGGGAGACCCAGTACTTC	CASSPLGGETQYF
TRBV6-5	TRBJ1-3	.	.	TGTGCCAGCAGTTACTCGGGCCAGGGACTACGAAACACCATATATTTT	CASSYSGQGLRNTIYF
TRBV18	TRBJ1-2	TRBD1	.	TGTGCCAGCTCCCCGAGGGGGACAGGGGCTGGCTACACCTTC	CASSPRGTGAGYTF
TRBV2	TRBJ2-1	TRBD2	.	TGTGCCAGCAGCCCTGGACTAGCGCGTGAGCAGTTCTTC	CASSPGLAREQFF
TRBV2	TRBJ2-3	.	.	TGTGCCAGCAGTGCGACACTAGGACTTACGCAGTATTTT	CASSATLGLTQYF
TRBV27	TRBJ2-5	TRBD1	.	TGTGCCAGCAGTTTGGGACAGGGGGCGGGAGAGACCCAGTACTTC	CASSLGQGAGETQYF
TRBV19	TRBJ2-5	TRBD2	.	TGTGCCAGTACCATCCCCACTAGCGGGAGTTTTAAAGAGACCCAGTACTTC	CASTIPTSGSFKETQYF